The rows below give T cell receptor beta chains drawn from one sample of a study of early stage breast cancer tumors. Generated by immunoSEQ multiplex PCR, the TCRdb table keeps only in-frame clones and is missing some. The data contain around 28,000 clones, approximately 54% of them singletons. Input material: breast tumor tissue. The receptors here all came from a person aged 45-60 years with breast cancer. Each CDR3 is given with its conserved first and last residue. Each record gives: V gene, clone size, J gene, D gene, CDR3 protein, CDR3 DNA. A D gene is named only where the DNA matches it firmly. A clone size is listed for some rows: how often the clone was seen (once, few, many), or a class if it is expanded.

v_gene: TRBV5-5
abundance: .
j_gene: TRBJ1-2
d_gene: .
CDR3aa: CASSSGDVLPYGYTF
CDR3nt: TGTGCCAGCAGCTCTGGGGATGTCCTTCCGTATGGCTACACCTTC

v_gene: TRBV5-4
abundance: few
j_gene: TRBJ1-4
d_gene: .
CDR3aa: CASSFKNEKLFF
CDR3nt: TGTGCCAGCAGCTTTAAGAATGAAAAACTGTTTTTT

v_gene: TRBV15
abundance: .
j_gene: TRBJ1-2
d_gene: .
CDR3aa: CATSRDGGRWAGYTF
CDR3nt: TGTGCCACCAGCAGAGATGGGGGGAGGTGGGCTGGCTACACCTTC

v_gene: TRBV6-1
abundance: few
j_gene: TRBJ1-3
d_gene: .
CDR3aa: CASSEEDNIGRVIYF
CDR3nt: TGTGCCAGCAGTGAAGAGGATAACATCGGACGGGTCATATATTTT

v_gene: TRBV5-1
abundance: .
j_gene: TRBJ2-5
d_gene: .
CDR3aa: CASSLVGPTETQYF
CDR3nt: TGCGCCAGCAGCTTGGTGGGCCCAACGGAGACCCAGTACTTC

v_gene: TRBV4-1
abundance: .
j_gene: TRBJ1-1
d_gene: .
CDR3aa: CASSQGAGLGAFF
CDR3nt: TGCGCCAGCAGCCAAGGCGCAGGGCTTGGGGCTTTCTTT

v_gene: TRBV5-4
abundance: .
j_gene: TRBJ2-1
d_gene: .
CDR3aa: CASSLGRGNEQFF
CDR3nt: TGTGCCAGCAGCTTGGGTAGAGGCAATGAGCAGTTCTTC

v_gene: TRBV19
abundance: medium-sized
j_gene: TRBJ1-2
d_gene: .
CDR3aa: CASSIWGSVDTGSFNYGYTF
CDR3nt: TGTGCCAGTAGTATATGGGGTTCGGTTGATACAGGTTCCTTCAACTATGGCTACACCTTC

v_gene: TRBV6-5
abundance: once
j_gene: TRBJ1-3
d_gene: .
CDR3aa: CASSNRVGVGNTIYF
CDR3nt: TGTGCCAGCAGTAACAGGGTTGGCGTCGGAAACACCATATATTTT

v_gene: TRBV15
abundance: .
j_gene: TRBJ1-1
d_gene: .
CDR3aa: CATSRGGGGSGKAFF
CDR3nt: TGTGCCACCAGCAGAGGGGGGGGAGGGTCTGGAAAAGCTTTCTTT

v_gene: TRBV2
abundance: .
j_gene: TRBJ1-2
d_gene: .
CDR3aa: CASTSWGHYGYTF
CDR3nt: TGTGCCAGCACTTCGTGGGGGCACTATGGCTACACCTTC

v_gene: TRBV5-6
abundance: .
j_gene: TRBJ1-1
d_gene: .
CDR3aa: CASSSPPGSQLNTEAFF
CDR3nt: TGTGCCAGCAGCTCCCCTCCCGGCAGCCAACTGAACACTGAAGCTTTCTTT

v_gene: TRBV4-3
abundance: .
j_gene: TRBJ2-1
d_gene: .
CDR3aa: CASSQVGTQQFF
CDR3nt: TGCGCCAGCAGCCAAGTTGGGACGCAACAGTTCTTC

v_gene: TRBV5-6
abundance: .
j_gene: TRBJ2-6
d_gene: .
CDR3aa: CASSSAWMSGANVLTF
CDR3nt: TGTGCCAGCAGCTCGGCTTGGATGTCTGGGGCCAACGTCCTGACTTTC

v_gene: TRBV12-2
abundance: few
j_gene: TRBJ1-5
d_gene: .
CDR3aa: CASLPGMESNQPQHF
CDR3nt: TGTGCAAGCCTCCCCGGGATGGAAAGCAATCAGCCCCAGCATTTT

v_gene: TRBV7-3
abundance: .
j_gene: TRBJ2-7
d_gene: TRBD2
CDR3aa: CASSLTRAGESSYEQYF
CDR3nt: TGTGCCAGCAGCTTAACCAGAGCGGGAGAGAGCTCCTACGAGCAGTACTTC

v_gene: TRBV30
abundance: .
j_gene: TRBJ1-3
d_gene: .
CDR3aa: CAWSPGALSGNTIYF
CDR3nt: TGTGCCTGGAGTCCAGGGGCTCTCTCTGGAAACACCATATATTTT

v_gene: TRBV21-1
abundance: .
j_gene: TRBJ2-7
d_gene: .
CDR3aa: CASSFSTGGPTYEQYF
CDR3nt: TGTGCCAGCAGCTTCTCGACAGGGGGCCCCACCTACGAGCAGTACTTC

v_gene: TRBV5-5
abundance: once
j_gene: TRBJ2-5
d_gene: .
CDR3aa: CASSLAGPGQTQYF
CDR3nt: TGTGCCAGCAGCTTGGCGGGACCTGGACAGACCCAGTACTTC

v_gene: TRBV7-3
abundance: .
j_gene: TRBJ1-1
d_gene: .
CDR3aa: CASSKDLNTEAFF
CDR3nt: TGTGCCAGCAGCAAGGATCTGAACACTGAAGCTTTCTTT

v_gene: TRBV21-1
abundance: .
j_gene: TRBJ2-7
d_gene: .
CDR3aa: CASSNQPSSYEQYF
CDR3nt: TGTGCCAGCAGCAACCAACCTAGCTCCTACGAGCAGTACTTC

v_gene: TRBV6-5
abundance: .
j_gene: TRBJ1-3
d_gene: .
CDR3aa: CASRSPSGNTIYF
CDR3nt: TGTGCCAGCAGGTCGCCCTCTGGAAACACCATATATTTT

v_gene: TRBV28
abundance: .
j_gene: TRBJ2-2
d_gene: TRBD1
CDR3aa: CASSPGTGHTGELFF
CDR3nt: TGTGCCAGCAGCCCCGGGACAGGGCACACCGGGGAGCTGTTTTTT

v_gene: TRBV5-1
abundance: once
j_gene: TRBJ2-7
d_gene: TRBD2
CDR3aa: CASRTSGSGEQYF
CDR3nt: TGCGCCAGCCGGACTAGCGGGAGCGGTGAGCAGTACTTC

v_gene: TRBV7-9
abundance: .
j_gene: TRBJ2-7
d_gene: .
CDR3aa: CASSLGQFEQYF
CDR3nt: TGTGCCAGCAGCTTAGGCCAGTTCGAGCAGTACTTC

v_gene: TRBV18
abundance: .
j_gene: TRBJ2-7
d_gene: TRBD1
CDR3aa: CASARTGTTYEQYF
CDR3nt: TGTGCCAGCGCTCGGACAGGGACAACCTACGAGCAGTACTTC

v_gene: TRBV19
abundance: many
j_gene: TRBJ2-3
d_gene: .
CDR3aa: CASGGIDTQYF
CDR3nt: TGTGCCAGTGGGGGTATAGATACGCAGTATTTT

v_gene: TRBV6-5
abundance: .
j_gene: TRBJ2-7
d_gene: .
CDR3aa: CASCGRSGSYEQYF
CDR3nt: TGTGCCAGCTGTGGGAGGAGTGGTTCCTACGAGCAGTACTTC

v_gene: TRBV10-2
abundance: .
j_gene: TRBJ2-7
d_gene: TRBD2
CDR3aa: CASSEIAGRSFSYEQYF
CDR3nt: TGCGCCAGCAGTGAGATAGCGGGACGATCATTCTCCTACGAGCAGTACTTC

v_gene: TRBV6-5
abundance: .
j_gene: TRBJ1-5
d_gene: TRBD1
CDR3aa: CASIRTGNQPQHF
CDR3nt: TGTGCCAGCATCCGGACAGGCAACCAGCCCCAGCATTTT

v_gene: TRBV6-6
abundance: few
j_gene: TRBJ1-5
d_gene: .
CDR3aa: CASSYQDQPQHF
CDR3nt: TGTGCCAGCAGTTACCAGGATCAGCCCCAGCATTTT

v_gene: TRBV6-4
abundance: .
j_gene: TRBJ1-1
d_gene: .
CDR3aa: CASRAGPANTEAFF
CDR3nt: TGTGCCAGCAGAGCGGGTCCGGCGAACACTGAAGCTTTCTTT

v_gene: TRBV7-3
abundance: .
j_gene: TRBJ2-1
d_gene: TRBD2
CDR3aa: CASRLTSGRAGEQFF
CDR3nt: TGTGCCAGCAGATTAACTAGCGGGAGGGCCGGTGAGCAGTTCTTC

v_gene: TRBV2
abundance: .
j_gene: TRBJ2-7
d_gene: .
CDR3aa: CASSVGSSYEQYF
CDR3nt: TGTGCCAGCAGTGTAGGCAGCTCCTACGAGCAGTACTTC

v_gene: TRBV7-3
abundance: .
j_gene: TRBJ2-1
d_gene: .
CDR3aa: CASSLNIDYNEQFF
CDR3nt: TGTGCCAGCAGCTTAAATATAGATTACAATGAGCAGTTCTTC